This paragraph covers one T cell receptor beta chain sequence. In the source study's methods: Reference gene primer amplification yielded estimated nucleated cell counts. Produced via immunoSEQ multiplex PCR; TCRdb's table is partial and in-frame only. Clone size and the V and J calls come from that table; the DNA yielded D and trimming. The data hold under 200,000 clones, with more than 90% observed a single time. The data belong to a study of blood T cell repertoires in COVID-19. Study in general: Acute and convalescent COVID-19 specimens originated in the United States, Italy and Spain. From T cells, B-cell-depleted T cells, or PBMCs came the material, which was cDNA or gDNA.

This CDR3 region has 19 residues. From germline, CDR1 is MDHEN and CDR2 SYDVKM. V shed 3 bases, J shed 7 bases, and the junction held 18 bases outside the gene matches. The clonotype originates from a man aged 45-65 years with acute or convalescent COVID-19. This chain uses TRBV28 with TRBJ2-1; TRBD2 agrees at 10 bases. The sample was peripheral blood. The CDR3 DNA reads TGTGCCAGCAGTTTGGTGCTTTTTTCGGCTAGCGGGAGTCAAAATGAGCAGTTCTTC. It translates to CASSLVLFSASGSQNEQFF.